These 16 T cell receptor beta chains were all obtained from the same sample, sequenced in a study of blood T cell repertoires in COVID-19. The method was immunoSEQ multiplex PCR; TCRdb's version includes in-frame clones alone and lacks a portion of them. The sample includes some 96,000 clones, roughly 87% seen only once; the top ten take approximately 7%. The sequenced material came from peripheral blood. These receptors were obtained from a man in his thirties or forties in a cohort sampled during active COVID-19.

This clone was recorded once. The CDR3 spells CATSDWTSGRPDTQYF. In DNA, the CDR3 is TGTGCCACCAGTGACTGGACTAGCGGCCGCCCGGATACGCAGTATTTT. The chain has TRBV24-1 and TRBJ2-3; TRBD2 matches at 10 bases. The CDR3 is 16 residues long. Germline CDR1 is KGHDR and CDR2 is SFDVKD. Trimming took 4 bases from V and 6 from J; bases not matched to a gene: 9.

The chain recombines TRBV9 with TRBJ2-1; TRBD2 aligns across 10 bases. Looked up from germline, CDR1 is SGDLS and CDR2 is YYNGEE. The V segment lost 4 bases and the J segment 7 bases; nucleotides outside the gene matches: 8. The CDR3 has 15 amino acids. The CDR3 DNA follows: TGTGCCAGCAGCCTGAGCGGGGGGGCCGGAAATGAGCAGTTCTTC. This sequence encodes CASSLSGGAGNEQFF.

CDR3 loop: CASKGAGGTEAFF. DNA for the CDR3: TGTGCCAGCAAAGGCGCAGGGGGCACTGAAGCTTTCTTT. This chain connects TRBV2 to TRBJ1-1; 7 positions agree with TRBD1. V lost 7 bases and J lost 4; bases outside the gene matches: 6. CDR1 and CDR2 (germline): SNHLY, FYNNEI. The CDR3 runs 13 residues. The complete variable domain, with remaining parts taken from reference TRBV2 and TRBJ1-1, reads EPEVTQTPSHQVTQMGQEVILRCVPISNHLYFYWYRQILGQKVEFLVSFYNNEISEKSEIFDDQFSVERPDGSNFTLKIRSTKLEDSAMYFCASKGAGGTEAFFGQGTRLTVV.

This clone was seen many times. For the CDR3, the DNA is TGTGCCAGCAGCAAATCGGCGGGGGCGGGCGAAAAACTGTTTTTT. Amino acid sequence: CASSKSAGAGEKLFF. This chain connects TRBV21-1 to TRBJ1-4. TRBV21-1 counts as a pseudogene. The length of the CDR3 is 15 residues.

This clone was observed a handful of times. The J gene is TRBJ1-2, the V gene TRBV6-5; tentative D call: TRBD1 (5 bases). V lost 0 bases, J lost 3 bases, and 14 bases lay in between. Per germline, CDR1 MNHEY and CDR2 SVGAGI. The CDR3 covers 16 residues. The CDR3 region is CASSYSGRLLYYGYTF. The CDR3 DNA reads TGTGCCAGCAGTTACTCGGGGCGGCTCCTCTACTATGGCTACACCTTC.

The chain employs TRBV5-1 and TRBJ1-1; tentatively, D is TRBD1 (5 bases). This CDR3 is 17 amino acids long. V dropped 4 bases and J dropped 5 bases, with 24 bases sitting between them. The V gene's germline CDR1 is SGHRS and CDR2 YFSETQ. The CDR3 bases are TGCGCCAGCAGCCTACCGAACCTACAGGTTAGGCGGACTGAAGCTTTCTTT. This encodes CASSLPNLQVRRTEAFF.

The chain employs TRBV30 and TRBJ1-1; no definite D call. The CDR3 extends over 13 amino acids. V was cut by 5 bases and J by 0 bases, with 10 bases left in between. Germline lookup yields CDR1 GTSNPN and CDR2 SVGIG (reference sequence). CDR3 nucleotide sequence: TGTGCCTGGGTTCGAGATATGAACACTGAAGCTTTCTTT. Protein product: CAWVRDMNTEAFF.

This clone was counted once. The chain is built from TRBV19 and TRBJ2-7; 8 bases align to TRBD1. Germline V gene lookup returns CDR1 LNHDA and CDR2 SQIVND (reference sequence). The J segment lost 3 bases and the V segment lost 4 bases, leaving 2 bases of the junction unmatched. The CDR3 covers 13 residues. CDR3 in amino acids: CASSTTGGYEQYF. The CDR3 DNA follows: TGTGCCAGTAGTACTACAGGGGGCTACGAGCAGTACTTC.

The V gene is TRBV24-1, the J gene TRBJ2-3, with 9 bases matching TRBD1. The germline V gene has CDR1 KGHDR and CDR2 SFDVKD. With V trimmed by 3 bases and J by 6 bases, 6 bases remained unmatched. The CDR3 totals 15 residues. The CDR3 is CATSDKGQGSDTQYF. Written as DNA, the CDR3 is TGTGCCACCAGTGATAAGGGACAGGGTAGCGATACGCAGTATTTT.

The gene calls are TRBV5-1 and TRBJ2-5; TRBD2 agrees at 8 bases. CDR1 SGHRS and CDR2 YFSETQ come from the germline V gene. CDR3 size: 15 residues. Trimming cost V 4 bases and J 7 bases; bases outside gene matches: 12. The CDR3 DNA is TGCGCCAGCAGCCGGGGGGGAAGCGACGAAGGGACCCAGTACTTC. This encodes CASSRGGSDEGTQYF.

The chain joins TRBV18 to TRBJ2-5; 7 bases are shared with TRBD1. V dropped 5 bases and J dropped 3; count of bases not matched to a gene: 6. CDR3 length: 14 amino acids. Germline loops: CDR1 KGHSH, CDR2 LQKENI. The CDR3 protein is CASSSGQAKETQYF. The CDR3 coding sequence is TGTGCCAGCTCATCCGGACAGGCAAAAGAGACCCAGTACTTC.

The chain has TRBV5-4 and TRBJ2-1; D is unclear. The CDR3 contains 12 residues. V was trimmed by 1 base and J by 5 bases, leaving 4 bases between them. Germline CDR1 SGHNT, CDR2 YYREEE (reference sequence). CDR3 DNA: TGTGCCAGCAGCTTGTACAACAATGAGCAGTTCTTC. Amino acids: CASSLYNNEQFF.

The V and J genes are TRBV5-1 and TRBJ2-2; 7 nucleotides agree with TRBD2. The J segment lost 3 bases and the V segment lost 4 bases, leaving 9 bases of the junction unmatched. Germline V CDR1 and CDR2: SGHRS, YFSETQ. The CDR3 consists of 16 residues. CDR3 nucleotides: TGCGCCAGCAGCAACGGACTAGTTTCTTACACCGGGGAGCTGTTTTTT. Translating gives CASSNGLVSYTGELFF.

This clone was observed a handful of times. The chain is built from TRBV29-1 and TRBJ1-1; D not resolved. Germline V gene data show CDR1 as SQVTM and CDR2 as ANQGSEA. The CDR3 runs 14 residues. V was trimmed by 7 bases and J by 4 bases, leaving 19 bases between them. The CDR3 spells CSASPQVAATEAFF. The CDR3 DNA reads as TGCAGCGCCTCCCCCCAGGTTGCCGCCACTGAAGCTTTCTTT.

The table lists this clone with a count of one. This sequence joins TRBV5-4 and TRBJ2-3, with TRBD2 matching 14 bases. The CDR3 sequence is 18 residues long. CDR1 is SGHNT, CDR2 YYREEE, per germline (reference sequence). With V trimmed by 2 bases and J by 6 bases, 11 bases remained unmatched. Here the CDR3 reads CASSFRGTSGGVRDTQYF. The CDR3 DNA sequence: TGTGCCAGCAGCTTCCGAGGGACTAGCGGGGGAGTCAGGGATACGCAGTATTTT.

This chain uses TRBV2 with TRBJ2-7; D remains ambiguous. CDR1 and CDR2 from the germline V gene are SNHLY and FYNNEI. Trimming pared 7 bases from V and 0 bases from J, leaving 4 bases between. The CDR3 totals 11 residues. The CDR3 DNA reads as TGTGCCAGCACGGTCTCCTACGAGCAGTACTTC. Amino acids: CASTVSYEQYF.